This T cell receptor beta chain was sequenced in a study of beta chain features in type 1 diabetes. Findings and caveats of the study: There was a moderate but significant shortening of TCRB CDR3s in all four CD4+ subsets of Type 1 diabetes patients.

What was sequenced were expressed TCRB transcripts, since all of the isolated RNA had been reverse transcribed. Sequenced by immunoSEQ multiplex PCR; TCRdb stores in-frame clones only, minus some. This repertoire shows 300,000 to 350,000 clones, roughly 9% found once; its top ten account for 0.95% to 1.1%. This clone was found many times. The target antigen is unknown. The CDR3 consists of 15 residues. Sequenced material: central memory CD4+ T cells from blood. This chain connects TRBV21-1 to TRBJ2-1; the table assigns TRBD2, which was not confirmed against the DNA. TRBV21-1 is shown as a pseudogene. The clonotype was recovered from a young man with type 1 diabetes. CDR3 coding DNA: TGTGCCAGGGGTGACTTCAGATCCACCATCAATGAGCAGTTCTTC. Translating it yields CARGDFRSTINEQFF.